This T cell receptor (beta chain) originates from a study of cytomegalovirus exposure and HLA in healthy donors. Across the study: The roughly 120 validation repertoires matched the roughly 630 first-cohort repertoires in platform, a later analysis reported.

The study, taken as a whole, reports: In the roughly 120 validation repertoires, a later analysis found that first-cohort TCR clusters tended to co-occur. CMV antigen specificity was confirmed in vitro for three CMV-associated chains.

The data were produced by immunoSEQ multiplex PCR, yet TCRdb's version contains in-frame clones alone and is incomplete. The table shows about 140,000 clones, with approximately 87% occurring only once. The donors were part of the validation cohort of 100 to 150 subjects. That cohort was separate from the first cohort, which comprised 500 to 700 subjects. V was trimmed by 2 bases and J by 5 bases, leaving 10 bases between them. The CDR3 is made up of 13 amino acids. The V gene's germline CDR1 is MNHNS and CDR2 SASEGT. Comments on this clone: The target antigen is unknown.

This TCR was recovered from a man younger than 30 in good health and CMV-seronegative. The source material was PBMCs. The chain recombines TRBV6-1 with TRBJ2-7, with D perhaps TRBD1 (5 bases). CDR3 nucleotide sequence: TGTGCCAGCAGTGAACACAGGAACCACGAGCAGTACTTC. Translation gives CASSEHRNHEQYF.